Listed below are T cell receptor beta chains from one sample, sequenced in a study of T cell changes during pregnancy in multiple sclerosis. Here immunoSEQ multiplex PCR was the method, and the copy in TCRdb shows in-frame clones only, minus some. The sample comprises 100,000 to 140,000 clones, around 93% of which are singletons, and more than 0.65% rests with the top ten. This specimen consisted of peripheral blood, obtained in the third trimester of pregnancy. These receptors all come from a female donor in good health, enrolled as a control in a pregnancy study. The CDR3 runs from the conserved cysteine through the conserved F or W. The D gene is left open where the match is weak. Only some rows state a clone size, as once, few, many or a class for expanded clones.

j_call d_call clone_size v_call cdr3_nt cdr3_aa
TRBJ2-1 NA NA TRBV7-9 TGTGCCAGCAGCTTAGCGAACTTATGGAGTGAGCAGTTCTTC CASSLANLWSEQFF
TRBJ2-1 NA NA TRBV19 TGTGCCAGTGCTCAGGACAGCTCCTACAATGAGCAGTTCTTC CASAQDSSYNEQFF
TRBJ1-6 TRBD1 NA TRBV27 TGTGCCAGCAGTTCGACAGGGGCGTTCGGGTCACCCCTCCACTTT CASSSTGAFGSPLHF
TRBJ2-3 NA NA TRBV7-2 TGTGCCAGCAGCTCCGTTGTGACATCCACCCCTAGCACAGATACGCAGTATTTT CASSSVVTSTPSTDTQYF
TRBJ1-6 NA NA TRBV25-1 TGTGCCAGCAGTGAGTGGTCCGGGTTCTCCTATAATTCACCCCTCCACTTT CASSEWSGFSYNSPLHF
TRBJ1-4 TRBD1 once TRBV19 TGTGCCAGTAGTAGTGAGGGGGCGATAACTAATGAAAAACTGTTTTTT CASSSEGAITNEKLFF
TRBJ2-5 TRBD2 NA TRBV7-2 TGTGCCAGCAGTTACGGGGGGGAGGAGACCCAGTACTTC CASSYGGEETQYF
TRBJ2-1 NA NA TRBV2 TGTGCCAGCAGGGCCCGAGCGGGCGCCTACAATGAGCAGTTCTTC CASRARAGAYNEQFF
TRBJ1-1 NA NA TRBV5-4 TGTGCCAGCAGCGGGTGGGCGGGGGCTGACACTGAAGCTTTCTTT CASSGWAGADTEAFF
TRBJ2-6 NA NA TRBV30 TGTGCCTGGCAGGGTAGTGGGGCCAACGTCCTGACTTTC CAWQGSGANVLTF
TRBJ1-2 NA NA TRBV5-6 TGTGCCAGCAGCTTCGCGAGGGCAGGCAGTGGCTACACCTTC CASSFARAGSGYTF
TRBJ1-5 NA NA TRBV5-5 TGTGCCAGCAGCTTGGGAGGGTTTGACAATCAGCCCCAGCATTTT CASSLGGFDNQPQHF
TRBJ2-7 TRBD2 NA TRBV6-5 TGTGCCAGCAGTCCCGGGACTAGCGGGGGGGACGAGCAGTACTTC CASSPGTSGGDEQYF
TRBJ1-6 NA NA TRBV9 TGTGCCAGCAGCGTAGGCGGGGATAATTCACCCCTCCACTTT CASSVGGDNSPLHF
TRBJ1-1 TRBD1 NA TRBV19 TGTGCCAGCCGGGACAGGGTTGTTGAAGCTTTCTTT CASRDRVVEAFF
TRBJ2-5 NA NA TRBV7-9 TGTGCCAGCAGCTTGGGAGGTGGAGAGACCCAGTACTTC CASSLGGGETQYF
TRBJ2-7 NA NA TRBV28 TGTGCCAGCAGCCCTACCAGGACAGACTACGAGCAGTACTTC CASSPTRTDYEQYF
TRBJ2-3 TRBD2 NA TRBV6-6 TGTGCCAGCAGTTCCCCGGGGGGAGCGTCTCCGTATTTT CASSSPGGASPYF
TRBJ2-1 NA NA TRBV29-1 TGCAGCGGGTCGAGGGTTCAGGAGAATGAGCAGTTCTTC CSGSRVQENEQFF
TRBJ2-7 NA NA TRBV6-5 TGTGCCAGCTATAATGCAGGTGATGCCTACGAGCAGTACTTC CASYNAGDAYEQYF
TRBJ1-2 NA NA TRBV6-5 TGTGCCAGCAGCGTAAACTCTTATGGCTACACCTTC CASSVNSYGYTF
TRBJ1-2 TRBD1 NA TRBV11-2 TGTGCCAGCAGCTTTGTAGGAGACAGGGAGATCGGCTACACCTTC CASSFVGDREIGYTF
TRBJ2-5 TRBD2 NA TRBV7-9 TGTGCCAGCACTTCAGGCGGGGGGAGGCTGGAGACCCAGTACTTC CASTSGGGRLETQYF
TRBJ2-7 TRBD1 NA TRBV4-1 TGCGCCAGCAGCCAAGGGACAGGTCCCTACGAGCAGTACTTC CASSQGTGPYEQYF
TRBJ2-5 NA NA TRBV27 TGTGCCAGCAGTTTAGCAGGGTACCAAGAGACCCAGTACTTC CASSLAGYQETQYF
TRBJ1-4 NA NA TRBV19 TGTGCCAGTAGTAGGTCCGGATCGGGGGGCGGATCTAATGAAAAACTGTTTTTT CASSRSGSGGGSNEKLFF
TRBJ1-2 NA NA TRBV4-2 TGTGCCAGCAGCCATCAACCTGCGGGGTCCTATGGCTACACCTTC CASSHQPAGSYGYTF